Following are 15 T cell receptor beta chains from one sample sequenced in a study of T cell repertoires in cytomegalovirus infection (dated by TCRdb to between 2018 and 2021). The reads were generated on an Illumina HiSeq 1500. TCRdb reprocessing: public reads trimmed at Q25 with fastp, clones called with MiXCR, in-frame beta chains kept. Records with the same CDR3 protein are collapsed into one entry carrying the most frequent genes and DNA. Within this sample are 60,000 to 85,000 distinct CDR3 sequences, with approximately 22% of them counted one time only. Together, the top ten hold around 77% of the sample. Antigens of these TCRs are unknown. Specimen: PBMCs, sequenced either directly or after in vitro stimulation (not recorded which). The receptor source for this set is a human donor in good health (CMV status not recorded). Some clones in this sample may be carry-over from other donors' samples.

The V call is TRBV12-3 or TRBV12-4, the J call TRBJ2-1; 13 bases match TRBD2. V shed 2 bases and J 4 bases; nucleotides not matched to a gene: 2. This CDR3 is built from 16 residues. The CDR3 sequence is CASSLPGLAGYNEQFF. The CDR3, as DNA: TGTGCCAGCAGTTTACCGGGACTAGCGGGATACAATGAGCAGTTCTTC.

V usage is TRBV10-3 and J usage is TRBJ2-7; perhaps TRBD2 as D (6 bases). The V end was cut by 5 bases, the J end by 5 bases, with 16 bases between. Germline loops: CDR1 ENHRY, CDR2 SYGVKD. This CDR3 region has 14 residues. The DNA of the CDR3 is TGTGCCATCAGTCAACCGGGACTCCTAAACGAGCAGTACTTC. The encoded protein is CAISQPGLLNEQYF.

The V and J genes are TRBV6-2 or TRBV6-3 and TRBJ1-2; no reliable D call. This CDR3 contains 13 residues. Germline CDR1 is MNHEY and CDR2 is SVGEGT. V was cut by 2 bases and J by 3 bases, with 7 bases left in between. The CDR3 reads CASSYSWDYGYTF. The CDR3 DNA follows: TGTGCCAGCAGTTACAGCTGGGACTATGGCTACACCTTC.

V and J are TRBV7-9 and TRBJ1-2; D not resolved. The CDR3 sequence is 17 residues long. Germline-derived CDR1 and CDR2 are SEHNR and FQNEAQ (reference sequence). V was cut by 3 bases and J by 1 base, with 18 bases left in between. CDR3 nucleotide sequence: TGTGCCAGCAGCTTCACTTCCGGGATCCCCTTTAACTATGGCTACACCTTC. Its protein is CASSFTSGIPFNYGYTF.

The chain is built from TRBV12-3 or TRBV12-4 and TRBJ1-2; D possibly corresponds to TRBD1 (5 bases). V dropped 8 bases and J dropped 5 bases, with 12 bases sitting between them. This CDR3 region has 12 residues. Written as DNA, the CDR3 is TGTGCCAGCCGGGACCCGGGGTATGGCTACACCTTC. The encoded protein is CASRDPGYGYTF.

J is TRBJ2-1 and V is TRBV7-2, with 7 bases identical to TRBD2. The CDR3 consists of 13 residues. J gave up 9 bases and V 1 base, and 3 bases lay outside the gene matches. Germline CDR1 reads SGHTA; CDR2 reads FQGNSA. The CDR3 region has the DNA TGTGCCAGCAGCTTAGGCGGGAGTGGTGAGCAGTTCTTC. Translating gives CASSLGGSGEQFF.

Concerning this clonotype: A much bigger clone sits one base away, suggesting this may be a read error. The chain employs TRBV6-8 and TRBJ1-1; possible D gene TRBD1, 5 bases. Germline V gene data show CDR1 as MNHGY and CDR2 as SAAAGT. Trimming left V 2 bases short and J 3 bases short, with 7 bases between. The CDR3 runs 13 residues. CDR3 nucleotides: TGTGCCAGCAGTTACGAGGGGTACACTGAAGCTTTCTTT. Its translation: CASSYEGYTEAFF.

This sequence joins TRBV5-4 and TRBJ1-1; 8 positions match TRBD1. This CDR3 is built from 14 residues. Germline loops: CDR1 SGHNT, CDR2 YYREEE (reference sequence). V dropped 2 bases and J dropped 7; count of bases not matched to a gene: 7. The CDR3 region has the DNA TGTGCCAGCAGCTTTAGCTTACAGGGGGTTGAAGCTTTCTTT. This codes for CASSFSLQGVEAFF.

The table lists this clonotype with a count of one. The CDR3 bases are TGTGCCACCGGGTCCCTAACCTACAATGAGCAGTTCTTC. Amino acids: CATGSLTYNEQFF. The V and J genes are TRBV24-1 and TRBJ2-1; D unresolved. CDR1 KGHDR and CDR2 SFDVKD come from the germline V gene. CDR3 length: 13 residues. The V end was cut by 9 bases, the J end by 2 bases, with 10 bases between.

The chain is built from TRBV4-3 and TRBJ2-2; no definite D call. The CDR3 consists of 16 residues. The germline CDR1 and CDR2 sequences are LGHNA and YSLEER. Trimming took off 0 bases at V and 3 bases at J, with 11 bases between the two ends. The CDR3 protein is CASSQESRIDTGELFF. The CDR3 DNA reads TGCGCCAGCAGCCAAGAGAGCAGAATCGACACCGGGGAGCTGTTTTTT.

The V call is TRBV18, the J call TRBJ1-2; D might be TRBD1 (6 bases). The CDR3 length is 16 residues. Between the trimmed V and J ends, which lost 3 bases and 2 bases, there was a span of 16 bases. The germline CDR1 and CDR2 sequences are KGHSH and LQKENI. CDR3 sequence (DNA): TGTGCCAGCTCACCGACCTTGGGGGACAAAAACTATGGCTACACCTTC. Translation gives CASSPTLGDKNYGYTF.

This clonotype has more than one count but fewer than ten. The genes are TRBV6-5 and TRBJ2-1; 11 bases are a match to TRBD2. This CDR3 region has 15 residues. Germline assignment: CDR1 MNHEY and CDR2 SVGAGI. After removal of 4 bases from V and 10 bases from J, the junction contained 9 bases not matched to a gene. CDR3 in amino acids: CASSFFLAGGREQFF. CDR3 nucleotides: TGTGCCAGCAGTTTCTTCCTAGCGGGAGGAAGAGAGCAGTTCTTC.

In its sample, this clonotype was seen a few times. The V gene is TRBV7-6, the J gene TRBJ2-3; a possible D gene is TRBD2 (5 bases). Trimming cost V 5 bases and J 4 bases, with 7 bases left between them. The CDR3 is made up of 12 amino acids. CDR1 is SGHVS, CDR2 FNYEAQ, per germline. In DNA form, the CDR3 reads TGTGCCAGCAGCCAGAGGGCAGATACGCAGTATTTT. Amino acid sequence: CASSQRADTQYF.

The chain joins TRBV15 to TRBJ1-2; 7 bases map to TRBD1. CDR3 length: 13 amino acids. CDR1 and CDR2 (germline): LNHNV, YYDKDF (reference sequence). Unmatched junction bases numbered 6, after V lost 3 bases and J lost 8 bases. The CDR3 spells CATSRGQMGGYTF. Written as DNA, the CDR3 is TGTGCCACCAGCAGGGGACAGATGGGCGGCTACACCTTC.

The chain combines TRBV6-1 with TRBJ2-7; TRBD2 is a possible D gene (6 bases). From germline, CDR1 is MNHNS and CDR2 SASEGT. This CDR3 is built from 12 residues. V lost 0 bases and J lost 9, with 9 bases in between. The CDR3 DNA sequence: TGTGCCAGCAGTGAAGCCTGGGAGGTGCAGTACTTC. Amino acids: CASSEAWEVQYF.